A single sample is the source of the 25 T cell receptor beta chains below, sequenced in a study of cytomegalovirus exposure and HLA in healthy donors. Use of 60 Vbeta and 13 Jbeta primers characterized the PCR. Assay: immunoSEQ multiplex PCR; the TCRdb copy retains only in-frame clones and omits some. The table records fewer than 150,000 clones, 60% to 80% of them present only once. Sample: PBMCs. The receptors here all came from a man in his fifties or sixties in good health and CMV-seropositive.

The CDR3 DNA reads TGTGCCAGCACTACCCGTGGACAGACTTACTCTGGCTACACCTTC. Translation gives CASTTRGQTYSGYTF. The chain carries TRBV27 and TRBJ1-2; D perhaps matches TRBD1 (6 bases). V was clipped by 7 bases and J by 7 bases, with 22 bases between them. There are 15 residues in the CDR3. Germline V gene lookup returns CDR1 MNHEY and CDR2 SMNVEV (reference sequence).

CDR3 amino acids: CSTGGTEAFF. DNA of the CDR3: TGTTCGACAGGGGGCACTGAAGCTTTCTTT. The V call is TRBV28, the J call TRBJ1-1; 9 bases agree with TRBD1. The CDR3 is 10 amino acids. The germline V gene has CDR1 MDHEN and CDR2 SYDVKM.

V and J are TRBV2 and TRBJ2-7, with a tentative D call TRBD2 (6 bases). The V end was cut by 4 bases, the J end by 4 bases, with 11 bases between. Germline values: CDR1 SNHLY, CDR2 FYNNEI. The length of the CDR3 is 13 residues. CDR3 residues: CASSGAGRYEQYF. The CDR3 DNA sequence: TGTGCCAGCAGTGGGGCAGGGAGGTACGAGCAGTACTTC.

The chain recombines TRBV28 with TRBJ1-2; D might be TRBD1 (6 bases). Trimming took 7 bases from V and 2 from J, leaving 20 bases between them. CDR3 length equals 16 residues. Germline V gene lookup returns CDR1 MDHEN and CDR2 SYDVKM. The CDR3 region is CASKLTGGGSNYGYTF. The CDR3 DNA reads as TGTGCCAGCAAACTGACAGGTGGCGGTTCGAACTATGGCTACACCTTC.

CDR3 loop: CASSAPQGGDTEAFF. In nucleotides, the CDR3 is TGTGCCAGCAGTGCACCACAGGGAGGGGACACTGAAGCTTTCTTT. The chain links TRBV6-1 to TRBJ1-1, with D maybe TRBD1 (6 bases). Trimming removed 4 bases at V and 3 bases at J, with 15 bases between. Germline CDR1 MNHNS, CDR2 SASEGT. CDR3 size: 15 residues.

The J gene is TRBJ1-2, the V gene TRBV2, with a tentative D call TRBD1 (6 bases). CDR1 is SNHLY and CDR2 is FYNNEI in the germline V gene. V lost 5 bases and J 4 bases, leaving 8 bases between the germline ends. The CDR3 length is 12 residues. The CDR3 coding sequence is TGTGCCAGCAGTCCGGACAGCTATGGCTACACCTTC. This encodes CASSPDSYGYTF.

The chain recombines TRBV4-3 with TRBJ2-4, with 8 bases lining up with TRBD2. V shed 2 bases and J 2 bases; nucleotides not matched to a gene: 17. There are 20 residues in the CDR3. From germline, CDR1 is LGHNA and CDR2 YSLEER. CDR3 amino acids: CASSQLLVTSEVGTKNIQYF. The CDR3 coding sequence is TGCGCCAGCAGCCAACTCTTGGTGACTAGCGAGGTCGGGACCAAAAACATTCAGTACTTC.

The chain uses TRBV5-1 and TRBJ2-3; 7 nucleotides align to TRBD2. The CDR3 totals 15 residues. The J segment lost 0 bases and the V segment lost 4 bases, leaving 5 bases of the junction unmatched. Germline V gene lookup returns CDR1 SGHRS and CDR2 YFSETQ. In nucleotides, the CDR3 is TGCGCCAGCAGCCCCTGGGAGGGTAGCACAGATACGCAGTATTTT. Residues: CASSPWEGSTDTQYF. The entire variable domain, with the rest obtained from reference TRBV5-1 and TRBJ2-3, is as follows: KAGVTQTPRYLIKTRGQQVTLSCSPISGHRSVSWYQQTPGQGLQFLFEYFSETQRNKGNFPGRFSGRQFSNSRSEMNVSTLELGDSALYLCASSPWEGSTDTQYFGPGTRLTVL.

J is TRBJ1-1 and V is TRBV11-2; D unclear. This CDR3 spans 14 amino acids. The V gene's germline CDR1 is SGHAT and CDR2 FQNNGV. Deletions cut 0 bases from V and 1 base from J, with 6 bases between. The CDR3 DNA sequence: TGTGCCAGCAGCTTAGAGCAGGAGAACACTGAAGCTTTCTTT. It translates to CASSLEQENTEAFF.

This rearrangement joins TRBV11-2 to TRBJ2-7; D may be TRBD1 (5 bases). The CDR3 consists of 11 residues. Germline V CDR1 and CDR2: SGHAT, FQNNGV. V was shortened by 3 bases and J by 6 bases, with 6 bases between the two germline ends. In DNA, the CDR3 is TGTGCCAGCAGCTTTACAGGCGAGCAGTACTTC. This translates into CASSFTGEQYF.

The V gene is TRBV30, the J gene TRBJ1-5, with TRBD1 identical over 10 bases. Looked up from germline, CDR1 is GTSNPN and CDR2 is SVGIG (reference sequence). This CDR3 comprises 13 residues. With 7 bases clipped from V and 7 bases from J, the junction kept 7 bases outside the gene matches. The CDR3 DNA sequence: TGTGCCTTTGGGACAGGGGATTTCCAGCCCCAGCATTTT. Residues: CAFGTGDFQPQHF.

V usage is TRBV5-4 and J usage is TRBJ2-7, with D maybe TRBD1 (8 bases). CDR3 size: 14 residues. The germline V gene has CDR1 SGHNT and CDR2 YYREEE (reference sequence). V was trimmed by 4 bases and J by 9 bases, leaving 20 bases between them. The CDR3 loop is CASSGGDRTWGQYF. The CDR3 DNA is TGTGCCAGCAGCGGGGGGGACAGGACCTGGGGGCAGTACTTC.

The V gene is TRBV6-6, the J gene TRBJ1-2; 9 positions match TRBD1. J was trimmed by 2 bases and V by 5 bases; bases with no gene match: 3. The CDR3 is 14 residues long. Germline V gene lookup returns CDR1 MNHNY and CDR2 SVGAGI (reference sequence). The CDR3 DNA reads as TGTGCCAGCAGTCGGACAGGGGCAAACTATGGCTACACCTTC. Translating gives CASSRTGANYGYTF.

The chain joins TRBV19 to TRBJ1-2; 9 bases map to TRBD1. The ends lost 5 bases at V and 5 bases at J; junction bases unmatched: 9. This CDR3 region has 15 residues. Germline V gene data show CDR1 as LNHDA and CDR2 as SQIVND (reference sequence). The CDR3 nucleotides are TGTGCCAGTAGTGATACAGGGGGCAGACCTTATGGCTACACCTTC. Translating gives CASSDTGGRPYGYTF.

CDR3 bases: TGTGCCAGCAGACAGACAGAGACCTATGGCTACACCTTC. Protein sequence: CASRQTETYGYTF. V usage is TRBV6-5 and J usage is TRBJ1-2; TRBD1 is a possible D gene (5 bases). This CDR3 spans 13 amino acids. Trimming took 6 bases from V and 4 from J, leaving 12 bases between them. Germline values: CDR1 MNHEY, CDR2 SVGAGI.

CDR3 sequence: CASSLGTGRSGANVLTF. DNA for the CDR3: TGTGCCAGCAGCTTGGGGACAGGGCGCTCTGGGGCCAACGTCCTGACTTTC. The rearrangement joins TRBV7-9 to TRBJ2-6, with TRBD1 matching 9 bases. Germline CDR1 SEHNR, CDR2 FQNEAQ (reference sequence). The CDR3 contains 17 residues. V shed 3 bases and J 0 bases; nucleotides not matched to a gene: 3. Full variable domain (missing parts from reference TRBV7-9 and TRBJ2-6): DTGVSQNPRHKITKRGQNVTFRCDPISEHNRLYWYRQTLGQGPEFLTYFQNEAQLEKSRLLSDRFSAERPKGSFSTLEIQRTEQGDSAMYLCASSLGTGRSGANVLTFGAGSRLTVL.

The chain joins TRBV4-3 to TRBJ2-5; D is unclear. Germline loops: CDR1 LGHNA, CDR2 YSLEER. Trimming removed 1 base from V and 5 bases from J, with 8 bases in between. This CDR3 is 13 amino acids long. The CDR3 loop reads CASSQVLRETQYF. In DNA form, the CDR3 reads TGCGCCAGCAGCCAAGTTTTGAGGGAGACCCAGTACTTC.

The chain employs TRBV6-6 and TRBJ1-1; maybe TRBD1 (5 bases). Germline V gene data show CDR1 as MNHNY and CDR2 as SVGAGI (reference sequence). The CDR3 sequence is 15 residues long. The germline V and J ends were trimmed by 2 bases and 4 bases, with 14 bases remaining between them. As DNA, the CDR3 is TGTGCCAGCAGTTACAGGGGTACCATGGGCACTGAAGCTTTCTTT. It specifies CASSYRGTMGTEAFF.

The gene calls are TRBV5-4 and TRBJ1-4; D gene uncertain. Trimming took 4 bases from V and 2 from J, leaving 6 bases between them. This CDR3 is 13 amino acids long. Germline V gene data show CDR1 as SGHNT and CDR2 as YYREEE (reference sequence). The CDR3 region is CASSSATNEKLFF. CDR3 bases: TGTGCCAGCAGCAGTGCGACTAATGAAAAACTGTTTTTT.

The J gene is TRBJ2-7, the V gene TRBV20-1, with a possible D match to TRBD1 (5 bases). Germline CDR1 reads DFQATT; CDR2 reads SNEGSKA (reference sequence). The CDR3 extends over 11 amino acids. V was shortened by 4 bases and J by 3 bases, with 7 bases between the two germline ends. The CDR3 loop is CSANRIYEQYF. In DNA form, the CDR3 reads TGCAGTGCTAACAGGATCTACGAGCAGTACTTC.

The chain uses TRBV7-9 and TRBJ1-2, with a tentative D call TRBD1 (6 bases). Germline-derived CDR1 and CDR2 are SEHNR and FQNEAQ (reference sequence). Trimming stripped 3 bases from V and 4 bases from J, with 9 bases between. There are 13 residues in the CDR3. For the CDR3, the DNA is TGTGCCAGCAGCTTTGGACAGCTCTATGGCTACACCTTC. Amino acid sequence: CASSFGQLYGYTF. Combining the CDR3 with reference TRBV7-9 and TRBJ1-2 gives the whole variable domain DTGVSQNPRHKITKRGQNVTFRCDPISEHNRLYWYRQTLGQGPEFLTYFQNEAQLEKSRLLSDRFSAERPKGSFSTLEIQRTEQGDSAMYLCASSFGQLYGYTFGSGTRLTVV.

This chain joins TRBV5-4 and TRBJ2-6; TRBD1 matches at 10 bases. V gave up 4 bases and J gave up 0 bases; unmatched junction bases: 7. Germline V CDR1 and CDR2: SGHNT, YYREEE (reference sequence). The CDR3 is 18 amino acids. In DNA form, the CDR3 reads TGTGCCAGCAGCGGACAGGGGGTAGTCAGCTCTGGGGCCAACGTCCTGACTTTC. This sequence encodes CASSGQGVVSSGANVLTF.

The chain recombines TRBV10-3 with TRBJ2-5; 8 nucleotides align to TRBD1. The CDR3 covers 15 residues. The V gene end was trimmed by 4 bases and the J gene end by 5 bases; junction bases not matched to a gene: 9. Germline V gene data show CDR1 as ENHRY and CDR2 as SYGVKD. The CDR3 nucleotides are TGTGCCATCAGTGTGAACAGGGGGTATCAGGAGACCCAGTACTTC. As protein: CAISVNRGYQETQYF.

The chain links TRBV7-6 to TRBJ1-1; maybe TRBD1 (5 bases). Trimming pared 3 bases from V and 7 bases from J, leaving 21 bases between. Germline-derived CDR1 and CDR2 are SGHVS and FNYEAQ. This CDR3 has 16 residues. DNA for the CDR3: TGTGCCAGCAGCTTGACCCCCAGGGTAGTGTATAGTGAAGCTTTCTTT. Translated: CASSLTPRVVYSEAFF.

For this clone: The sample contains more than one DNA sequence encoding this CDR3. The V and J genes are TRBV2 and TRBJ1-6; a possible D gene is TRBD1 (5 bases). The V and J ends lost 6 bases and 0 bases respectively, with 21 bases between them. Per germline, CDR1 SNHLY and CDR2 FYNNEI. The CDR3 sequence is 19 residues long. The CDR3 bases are TGTGCCAGCAGCCTACTGGGACTGAAACAGAGCTCCTATAATTCACCCCTCCACTTT. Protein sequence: CASSLLGLKQSSYNSPLHF.